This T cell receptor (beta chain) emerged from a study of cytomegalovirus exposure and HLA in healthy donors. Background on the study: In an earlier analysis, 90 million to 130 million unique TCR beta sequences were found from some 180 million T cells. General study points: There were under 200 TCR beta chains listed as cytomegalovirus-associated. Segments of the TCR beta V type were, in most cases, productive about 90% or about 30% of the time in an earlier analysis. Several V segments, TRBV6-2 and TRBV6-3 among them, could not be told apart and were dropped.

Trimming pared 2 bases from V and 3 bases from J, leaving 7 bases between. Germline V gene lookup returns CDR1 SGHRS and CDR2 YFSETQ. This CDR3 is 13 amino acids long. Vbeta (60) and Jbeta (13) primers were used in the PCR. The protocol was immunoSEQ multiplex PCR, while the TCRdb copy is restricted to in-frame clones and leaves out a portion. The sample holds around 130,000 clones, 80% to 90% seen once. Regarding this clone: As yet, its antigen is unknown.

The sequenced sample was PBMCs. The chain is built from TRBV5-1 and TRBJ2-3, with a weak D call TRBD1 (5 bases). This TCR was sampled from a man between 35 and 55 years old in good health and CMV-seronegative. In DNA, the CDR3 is TGCGCCAGCAGCTTCAGGGATACAGATACGCAGTATTTT. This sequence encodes CASSFRDTDTQYF.